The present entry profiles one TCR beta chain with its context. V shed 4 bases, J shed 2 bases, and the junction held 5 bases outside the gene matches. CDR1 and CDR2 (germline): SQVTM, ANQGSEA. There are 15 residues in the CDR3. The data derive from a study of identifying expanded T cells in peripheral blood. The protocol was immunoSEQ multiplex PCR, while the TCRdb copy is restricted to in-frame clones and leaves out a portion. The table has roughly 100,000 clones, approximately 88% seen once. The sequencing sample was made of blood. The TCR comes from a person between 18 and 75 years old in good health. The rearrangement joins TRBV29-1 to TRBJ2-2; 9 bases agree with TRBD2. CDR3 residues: CSVASLAGNTGELFF. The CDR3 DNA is TGCAGCGTTGCTTCCCTAGCGGGAAACACCGGGGAGCTGTTTTTT.